One sample yielded the 20 T cell receptor beta chains listed below, sequenced in a study of cytomegalovirus exposure and HLA in healthy donors. Amplification used 60 Vbeta primers and 13 Jbeta primers. Sequencing was performed with immunoSEQ multiplex PCR; in TCRdb, only in-frame clones are kept and a portion is missing. The data show 150,000 or so clones, around 80% seen once. Sequencing input: PBMCs. These receptors were collected from a male donor in good health and CMV-seropositive.

The gene calls are TRBV18 and TRBJ2-7; possibly TRBD1 for D (6 bases). This CDR3 comprises 13 residues. Trimming removed 2 bases at V and 1 base at J, with 6 bases between. Per germline, CDR1 KGHSH and CDR2 LQKENI. Here the CDR3 DNA reads TGTGCCAGCTCACCAGGGACATCCTACGAGCAGTACTTC. Protein: CASSPGTSYEQYF.

J is TRBJ2-3 and V is TRBV5-4; tentatively, D is TRBD2 (6 bases). CDR1 and CDR2 (germline): SGHNT, YYREEE (reference sequence). Deletions cut 6 bases from V and 2 bases from J, with 25 bases between. CDR3 length equals 18 residues. The CDR3 DNA sequence: TGTGCCAGCACCTTTCTAGCGTCGTACAGAAGGGACACAGATACGCAGTATTTT. Translation: CASTFLASYRRDTDTQYF.

The chain links TRBV18 to TRBJ1-1, with a tentative D call TRBD1 (5 bases). The CDR3 is 15 residues long. With 3 bases removed from V and 5 bases from J, the gap between germline ends came to 16 bases. CDR1 KGHSH and CDR2 LQKENI come from the germline V gene. The CDR3, as DNA: TGTGCCAGCTCACCCGGACCCCTAGGGGCAACTGAAGCTTTCTTT. It codes for CASSPGPLGATEAFF.

The genes are TRBV5-4 and TRBJ1-4; TRBD1 is a possible D gene (6 bases). This CDR3 is built from 13 residues. V shed 4 bases and J shed 8 bases, with 12 bases lying between them. Looked up from germline, CDR1 is SGHNT and CDR2 is YYREEE (reference sequence). CDR3 coding DNA: TGTGCCAGCAGCCCGAGAACAGGGGAAAAACTGTTTTTT. Its translation is CASSPRTGEKLFF.

This chain connects TRBV10-3 to TRBJ1-4, with 7 bases that match TRBD1. CDR1 and CDR2 from the germline V gene are ENHRY and SYGVKD. After removal of 9 bases from V and 4 bases from J, the junction contained 5 bases not matched to a gene. This CDR3 has 13 residues. The CDR3 region has the DNA TGTGCCATTCGAGGGACAGATAATGAAAAACTGTTTTTT. Translating it yields CAIRGTDNEKLFF.

This rearrangement joins TRBV2 to TRBJ1-5; perhaps TRBD1 as D (6 bases). The CDR3 has 13 amino acids. Between the trimmed V and J ends, which lost 8 bases and 5 bases, there was a span of 13 bases. Germline V gene sequence: CDR1 SNHLY, CDR2 FYNNEI. The CDR3 protein is CASSQGGYQPQHF. CDR3 sequence (DNA): TGTGCCAGCTCACAGGGCGGGTATCAGCCCCAGCATTTT.

The chain recombines TRBV4-3 with TRBJ2-5; 7 bases agree with TRBD2. V trimming: 2 bases; J trimming: 4 bases; junction bases outside the gene matches: 7. Germline assignment: CDR1 LGHNA and CDR2 YSLEER. The CDR3 covers 15 residues. The CDR3 DNA reads as TGCGCCAGCAGCCAAAACGCGGGAGTCGGAGAGACCCAGTACTTC. Translation gives CASSQNAGVGETQYF.

The V and J genes are TRBV2 and TRBJ2-7; the D gene is possibly TRBD1 (6 bases). Trimming stripped 11 bases from V and 6 bases from J, with 20 bases between. Germline values: CDR1 SNHLY, CDR2 FYNNEI. This CDR3 has 13 amino acids. Written as DNA, the CDR3 is TGTGCCGGACCGGGACACAATACGAGCGAGCAGTACTTC. Translated: CAGPGHNTSEQYF.

The V call is TRBV7-8, the J call TRBJ1-5; maybe TRBD1 (5 bases). The CDR3 totals 17 residues. Trimming took 2 bases from V and 0 from J, leaving 14 bases between them. Germline CDR1 SGHVS, CDR2 FQNEAQ. This CDR3 reads CASSLRAGATSNQPQHF. Written as DNA, the CDR3 is TGTGCCAGCAGCTTACGGGCTGGGGCTACTAGCAATCAGCCCCAGCATTTT. Combining the CDR3 with reference TRBV7-8 and TRBJ1-5 gives the whole variable domain GAGVSQSPRYKVAKRGQDVALRCDPISGHVSLFWYQQALGQGPEFLTYFQNEAQLDKSGLPSDRFFAERPEGSVSTLKIQRTQQEDSAVYLCASSLRAGATSNQPQHFGDGTRLSIL.

The chain carries TRBV10-2 and TRBJ2-1, with 10 bases fitting TRBD2. Germline V gives CDR1 WSHSY, CDR2 SAAADI. CDR3 size: 16 residues. V shed 7 bases and J 8 bases; nucleotides not matched to a gene: 14. This CDR3 is CASKVGSGRAVHEQFF. The CDR3 DNA reads TGCGCCAGCAAGGTTGGAAGCGGGAGGGCCGTACATGAGCAGTTCTTC.

The gene calls are TRBV5-1 and TRBJ2-7, with D perhaps TRBD1 (6 bases). CDR3 length equals 14 residues. Trimming took off 4 bases at V and 5 bases at J, with 16 bases between the two ends. CDR1 is SGHRS and CDR2 is YFSETQ in the germline V gene. This CDR3 is CASSLRTDLDEQYF. The DNA for the CDR3 is TGCGCCAGCAGCCTCCGGACAGATCTTGACGAGCAGTACTTC.

The J gene is TRBJ2-5, the V gene TRBV19; 7 bases match TRBD1. Germline trimming cut 4 bases from V and 4 bases from J; bases unmatched to any gene: 3. CDR1 is LNHDA and CDR2 is SQIVND in the germline V gene (reference sequence). The CDR3 runs to 13 residues. CDR3 in amino acids: CASSKRQGETQYF. DNA of the CDR3: TGTGCCAGTAGTAAACGACAGGGAGAGACCCAGTACTTC.

V is TRBV9 and J is TRBJ2-1, with 13 nucleotides matching TRBD2. Germline CDR1 and CDR2: SGDLS and YYNGEE. This CDR3 spans 15 amino acids. The ends lost 4 bases at V and 7 bases at J; junction bases unmatched: 5. The CDR3 nucleotides are TGTGCCAGCAGCCAACTAGCGGGAGGGCCGAATGAGCAGTTCTTC. It encodes CASSQLAGGPNEQFF.

The genes are TRBV9 and TRBJ2-7, with D hard to call. Between the trimmed V and J ends, which lost 4 bases and 8 bases, there was a span of 13 bases. The CDR3 is made up of 12 amino acids. Germline CDR1 and CDR2: SGDLS and YYNGEE. CDR3 bases: TGTGCCAGCAGCAATACTTCACCCCAGCAGTACTTC. It is translated as CASSNTSPQQYF.

This chain connects TRBV6-6 to TRBJ1-1; 7 bases align to TRBD1. V shed 3 bases and J 5 bases; nucleotides not matched to a gene: 6. The germline CDR1 and CDR2 sequences are MNHNY and SVGAGI (reference sequence). The CDR3 length is 14 residues. In DNA, the CDR3 is TGTGCCAGCAGTTATCAGACAGGGAGGACTGAAGCTTTCTTT. The encoded protein is CASSYQTGRTEAFF.

CDR3 nucleotides: TGTGCCAGCAGCCCAGGAGGGCCGCGGACCGGGGAGCTGTTTTTT. It encodes CASSPGGPRTGELFF. J is TRBJ2-2 and V is TRBV5-4, with TRBD2 as a possible D gene (6 bases). This CDR3 is 15 amino acids long. Germline V gene lookup returns CDR1 SGHNT and CDR2 YYREEE (reference sequence). The V end was cut by 4 bases, the J end by 5 bases, with 15 bases between.

The chain joins TRBV5-3 to TRBJ1-5; D is possibly TRBD1 (5 bases). TRBV5-3 is noted as an ORF with a role that remains uncertain. V lost 1 base and J lost 3, with 20 bases in between. The CDR3 is 18 amino acids. The CDR3 nucleotides read TGTGCCAGAAGCTTGAAAAGACAGCACACATTAGACAATCAGCCCCAGCATTTT. Its translation is CARSLKRQHTLDNQPQHF.

The chain joins TRBV13 to TRBJ2-5; 10 bases agree with TRBD1. CDR3 length: 15 amino acids. Germline V gene data show CDR1 as PRHDT and CDR2 as FYEKMQ (reference sequence). The V segment lost 5 bases and the J segment 3 bases; nucleotides outside the gene matches: 6. The chain's CDR3 is CASSPIGTGEETQYF. The CDR3 region has the DNA TGTGCCAGCAGCCCAATAGGGACAGGGGAAGAGACCCAGTACTTC.

The V call is TRBV4-3, the J call TRBJ1-2, with 10 nucleotides matching TRBD1. V shed 4 bases and J 6 bases; nucleotides not matched to a gene: 2. Germline CDR1 and CDR2: LGHNA and YSLEER. This CDR3 contains 13 residues. CDR3 bases: TGCGCCAGCAGCCCCGGGACAGGGGATGGCTACACCTTC. The encoded protein is CASSPGTGDGYTF.

Only a few counts were recorded for this clone. CDR3 region: CSVERTSQREDNEQFF. The CDR3 nucleotides read TGCAGCGTTGAGCGAACTAGCCAGCGGGAGGACAATGAGCAGTTCTTC. V is TRBV29-1 and J is TRBJ2-1; 9 bases line up with TRBD2. The germline V gene has CDR1 SQVTM and CDR2 ANQGSEA. This CDR3 has 16 residues. Trimming at V came to 3 bases and at J to 5 bases, leaving 11 bases not matched to a gene.